This T cell receptor (beta chain) was recorded in a study of CD8+CD57+ T cells in acquired aplastic anemia. Study context: Sorted CD4+ and CD8+ cells gave an average of about 3.4 ug of DNA.

TCR beta VDJ and CDR3 were profiled, and genomic DNA was the template. Each CDR3 protein gets one entry after TCRdb re-called the reads with MiXCR. This table has 250,000 to 300,000 distinct CDR3 sequences, about 50% appearing once. Trimming stripped 2 bases from V and 3 bases from J, with 19 bases between. The CDR3 length is 17 residues. CDR1 is SNHLY, CDR2 FYNNEI, per germline. All patients picked for sequencing had shown, by flow cytometry, an expansion of CD8+CD57+ cells. The sequence came from a human donor with aplastic anemia. V is TRBV2 and J is TRBJ1-2; tentative D call: TRBD1 (6 bases). The sequencing sample was made of sorted CD4+, CD8+, or CD8+CD57+ T cells (not recorded which) from PBMCs. CDR3 nucleotides: TGTGCCAGCAGTGAACGGGGGGGGCAAGAAAGGTACTATGGCTACACCTTC. Amino acid sequence: CASSERGGQERYYGYTF.